This T cell receptor beta chain is drawn from a study of cytomegalovirus exposure and HLA in healthy donors. Of note for this clone: The antigen remains unidentified.

The PCR ran on 60 Vbeta and 13 Jbeta primers. The assay was immunoSEQ multiplex PCR, and TCRdb's table has in-frame clones only and misses some. Of around 99,000 clones in the sample, over 70% were seen once. Regarding the study as a whole: A later analysis reportedly found fewer N-insertions in an Asian-associated ancestry cluster than the approximately 670-donor mean. It was taken for granted in presence/absence analyses that sequencing depth across donors was roughly uniform. CMV serostatus was the sole immune exposure information available.

This CDR3 is 17 amino acids long. Trimming took 4 bases from V and 4 from J, leaving 22 bases between them. CDR1 is SGHDN and CDR2 is FVKESK in the germline V gene. The sample consisted of PBMCs. The gene calls are TRBV14 and TRBJ1-2; the D is unclear. The source is a man aged 25-45 years in good health and CMV-seronegative. For the CDR3, the DNA is TGTGCCAGCAGCCCAGGAAGGCGAGCAACGCGGGTCTATGGCTACACCTTC. This gives the protein CASSPGRRATRVYGYTF.